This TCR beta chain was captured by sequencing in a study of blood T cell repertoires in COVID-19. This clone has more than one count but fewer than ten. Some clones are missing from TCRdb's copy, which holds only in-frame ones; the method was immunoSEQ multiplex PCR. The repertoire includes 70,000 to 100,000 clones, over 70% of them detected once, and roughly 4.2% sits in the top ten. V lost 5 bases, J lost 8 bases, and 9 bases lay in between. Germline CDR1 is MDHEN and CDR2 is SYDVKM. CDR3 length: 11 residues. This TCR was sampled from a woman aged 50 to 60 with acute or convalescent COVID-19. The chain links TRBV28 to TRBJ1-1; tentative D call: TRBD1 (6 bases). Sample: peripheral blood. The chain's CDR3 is CASSRDREAFF. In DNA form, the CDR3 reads TGTGCCAGCAGTCGCGACAGGGAAGCTTTCTTT.